This TCR beta chain was recovered during a study of shared clonotypes between healthy human individuals. Regarding the study as a whole: Non-shared clonotypes were found to have lower generation probabilities than the clonotypes that were shared by all four of the sorted-subset donors. Despite large depth, sorted-subset datasets appeared incompletely sequenced. Represented genetic and exposure-history diversity was restricted by having few donors.

Points on this clone: Antigen: not known.

CD45RO negativity and positive selection for CCR7 defined naive CD8 cells, a population that excluded terminally differentiated effector memory CD45RA+ cells. Generated by immunoSEQ multiplex PCR, the TCRdb table keeps only in-frame clones and is missing some. The sample lists about 590,000 clones, around 95% seen once, with roughly 0.1% in the top ten. CDR1 and CDR2 (germline): MNHEY, SMNVEV (reference sequence). The CDR3 runs 14 residues. V was shortened by 5 bases and J by 6 bases, with 17 bases between the two germline ends. The receptor was derived from a woman aged 30 to 39 in good health. The V and J genes are TRBV27 and TRBJ2-7, with D tentatively TRBD2 (5 bases). Material for sequencing was naive CD8+ T cells sorted from blood. CDR3 DNA: TGTGCCAGCAGTCTCTCGAGGGAGTTCGGCGAGCAGTACTTC. It codes for CASSLSREFGEQYF.